This T cell receptor (beta chain) was identified during a study of blood T cells in healthy people across ages. Whole-study results and caveats: It was not known whether donors were CMV positive (a possible confounder of expanded clonotype changes).

The CDR3 loop spans 17 amino acids. V was pared by 3 bases and J by 1 base, with 19 bases between. Germline V lookup: CDR1 SGHRS, CDR2 YFSETQ. Using a J-beta primer mix together with a sample-barcoded 5' primer, a second PCR was run for roughly 6 to 11 cycles. A template-switch adaptor that had 12 random nucleotides put a tag on each cDNA molecule. A minimum of 2.5 million CDR3-containing paired-end reads was obtained for each sample. TCRdb ran MiXCR on the 5' RACE reads and lists one entry per CDR3 protein. The sample includes approximately 1.5 million distinct CDR3 sequences, around 36% of them seen just once. For this clonotype: Its antigen remains unknown.

V gene TRBV5-1 combines with J gene TRBJ1-2, with D perhaps TRBD1 (5 bases). This receptor was identified in a woman aged 30 to 39 in good health. Specimen: blood. The CDR3 region is CASSSGTGQAYNYGYTF. The CDR3 coding sequence is TGCGCCAGCAGCTCCGGGACGGGTCAGGCCTATAACTATGGCTACACCTTC.